Given below is one T cell receptor (beta chain) in context. This entry belongs to a study of shared clonotypes between healthy human individuals. The CDR3 loop spans 17 amino acids. With 3 bases removed from V and 1 base from J, the gap between germline ends came to 20 bases. Germline V gives CDR1 SGHDT, CDR2 YYEEEE. Here immunoSEQ multiplex PCR was the method, and the copy in TCRdb shows in-frame clones only, minus some. This sample has over a million clones, with around 97% found just once. Healthy HIV-negative adults with no recent acute infections or vaccinations were recruited as donors. The chain uses TRBV5-6 and TRBJ2-7; D not certain. This clonotype was obtained from a man younger than 40 in good health. Sequenced input: naive CD4+ T cells sorted from blood. Documented subset: CD45RA+ positively selected. The CDR3 is CASSSSLFHTASYEQYF. The CDR3 DNA sequence: TGTGCCAGCAGCTCATCCCTTTTCCATACAGCTTCCTACGAGCAGTACTTC. Based on the CDR3 plus reference TRBV5-6 and TRBJ2-7, the full variable domain is DAGVTQSPTHLIKTRGQQVTLRCSPKSGHDTVSWYQQALGQGPQFIFQYYEEEERQRGNFPDRFSGHQFPNYSSELNVNALLLGDSALYLCASSSSLFHTASYEQYFGPGTRLTVT.